The rows below give T cell receptor beta chains drawn from one sample of a study of control samples from healthy donors and cancer patients. Repertoires were generated with immunoSEQ multiplex PCR, while TCRdb's copy carries only in-frame clones and drops some. This sample carries some 140,000 clones, about 93% of them seen once, and the ten largest clones take approximately 15%. The sequenced sample was PBMCs. The source is a man in his 60s with colorectal cancer. The CDR3 runs from the conserved cysteine through the conserved F or W. The D gene is left open where the match is weak. The size of a clone is reported for some rows only, either as once, few or many, or as a class for expanded clones.

>TRBV4-1|TRBD1|once|TRBJ1-1
TGCGCCAGCAGCCTCCCGGACAGGGTCGGCACTGAAGCTTTCTTT
CASSLPDRVGTEAFF
>TRBV7-2|TRBD2|-|TRBJ2-3
TGTGCCAGCAGCCGGGGCGCTAGCGGGCCAGTCACAGATACGCAGTATTTT
CASSRGASGPVTDTQYF
>TRBV9|-|-|TRBJ1-1
TGTGCCAGCAGCGCAGGGGTTGAGAGTACTGAAGCTTTCTTT
CASSAGVESTEAFF
>TRBV19|-|-|TRBJ1-1
TGTGCCAGTACCAGGGGATTCACTGAAGCTTTCTTT
CASTRGFTEAFF
>TRBV11-2|-|-|TRBJ1-1
TGTGCCAGCAGCTTAGTAAGGGACACTGAAGCTTTCTTT
CASSLVRDTEAFF
>TRBV4-1|-|once|TRBJ2-7
TGCGCCAGCAGCCAAGGTGAGGCGGCAAGCTCCTACGAGCAGTACTTC
CASSQGEAASSYEQYF
>TRBV3-1/TRBV3-2|TRBD1|-|TRBJ2-7
TGTGCCAGCAGCACTCGACAGGGGCCCTCCTACGAGCAGTACTTC
CASSTRQGPSYEQYF
>TRBV18|-|-|TRBJ1-5
TGTGCCAGCTCACCTGACAGGTCGGGGCAGCCCCAGCATTTT
CASSPDRSGQPQHF
>TRBV6-5|-|-|TRBJ2-2
TGTGCCACCCCTGGGGGTCTTAACACCGGGGAGCTGTTTTTT
CATPGGLNTGELFF
>TRBV7-2|-|-|TRBJ2-1
TGTGCCAGCAGCTCAATAGGGGGGGGACCGGGACAGACAAATGAGCAGTTCTTC
CASSSIGGGPGQTNEQFF
>TRBV7-9|-|-|TRBJ1-5
TGTGCCAGCAGCTTGACCGTCAGTCAGCCCCAGCATTTT
CASSLTVSQPQHF
>TRBV5-6|-|-|TRBJ1-2
TGTGCCAGCAGCTATCAGCAGGGGAGAACCTATGGCTACACCTTC
CASSYQQGRTYGYTF
>TRBV9|-|-|TRBJ1-3
TGTGCCAGCAGCGTAGACGGTTCGTCTGGAAACACCATATATTTT
CASSVDGSSGNTIYF
>TRBV7-2|-|once|TRBJ1-2
TGTGCCAGCAGCTTAACATTTACCCACTATGGCTACACCTTC
CASSLTFTHYGYTF
>TRBV5-4|TRBD1|-|TRBJ1-6
TGTGCCAGCGGACAGGAGGGTCTGACACCCCTCCACTTT
CASGQEGLTPLHF
>TRBV7-9|TRBD1|-|TRBJ2-1
TGTGCCAGCAGCTTAGACTTGGGACAGTACAATGAGCAGTTCTTC
CASSLDLGQYNEQFF
>TRBV6-1|-|-|TRBJ1-1
TGTGCCAGCAGTGAGACAGTGAACACTGAAGCTTTCTTT
CASSETVNTEAFF
>TRBV6-5|TRBD1|-|TRBJ1-4
TGTGCCAGTGGGACAGGGTTGGGTGAAAAACTGTTTTTT
CASGTGLGEKLFF
>TRBV4-1|-|-|TRBJ2-3
TGCGCCAGCAGCCAAGAGGGAGCTGGCCAGGATACGCAGTATTTT
CASSQEGAGQDTQYF
>TRBV10-3|-|-|TRBJ2-2
TGTGCCATAGGGAACACCGGGGAGCTGTTTTTT
CAIGNTGELFF
>TRBV6-5|-|-|TRBJ1-3
TGTGCCAGCAGGCGTTCGGGGAGTCCTGGAAACACCATATATTTT
CASRRSGSPGNTIYF
>TRBV11-2|TRBD1|-|TRBJ1-1
TGTGCCAGCAGCTTTAGGGGACCAGACAGGGGGACTAACACTGAAGCTTTCTTT
CASSFRGPDRGTNTEAFF
>TRBV5-1|-|-|TRBJ1-4
TGCGCCAGCAGCTTGGCCGGGACCTCTAATGAAAAACTGTTTTTT
CASSLAGTSNEKLFF
>TRBV27|TRBD2|-|TRBJ2-5
TGTGCCAGCACCCTACGAAGGGTAGCGGGGGGTGGAGAGACCCAGTACTTC
CASTLRRVAGGGETQYF
>TRBV3-1/TRBV3-2|-|-|TRBJ1-6
TGTGCCAGCAGCGCTCAGGGTTTAGTTAATTCACCCCTCCACTTT
CASSAQGLVNSPLHF
>TRBV5-1|-|once|TRBJ1-1
TGCGCCAGCACCTTGGAGCTGGACAATGAAGCTTTCTTT
CASTLELDNEAFF
>TRBV7-2|-|few|TRBJ2-1
TGTGCCAGCAGCTTAGGACGGGGCACCTACAATGAGCAGTTCTTC
CASSLGRGTYNEQFF
>TRBV7-2|TRBD1|-|TRBJ1-2
TGTGCCAGCAGCAGAGCAGGGGGCCCCACGCAGGGCTACACCTTC
CASSRAGGPTQGYTF
>TRBV3-1/TRBV3-2|-|-|TRBJ1-2
TGTGCCAGCACCACTAAGGGGGGCAGCTATGGCTACACCTTC
CASTTKGGSYGYTF
>TRBV30|-|-|TRBJ1-1
TGTGCCTGGTCAGGGGCGAGGACTGAAGCTTTCTTT
CAWSGARTEAFF
>TRBV19|TRBD1|-|TRBJ2-5
TGTGCCAGTAGCGATAGGACAGGGGGCTTAGAGACCCAGTACTTC
CASSDRTGGLETQYF
>TRBV19|-|-|TRBJ2-7
TGTGCCAGTAGTATAGGGGGGGACAGACCCTACGAGCAGTACTTC
CASSIGGDRPYEQYF
>TRBV15|-|-|TRBJ2-6
TGTGCCACCAGCAGGGCCTCTGGGGCCAACGTCCTGACTTTC
CATSRASGANVLTF
>TRBV25-1|-|-|TRBJ2-5
TGTGCCAGCAGTGAAAGGGTCTCGGAGACCCAGTACTTC
CASSERVSETQYF
>TRBV3-1/TRBV3-2|-|-|TRBJ1-1
TGTGCCAGCAGCCCCGCCGGGGCAATTAACACTGAAGCTTTCTTT
CASSPAGAINTEAFF
>TRBV10-1|-|-|TRBJ1-3
TGCGCCAGCAGTGATGGACACGCTGGAAACACCATATATTTT
CASSDGHAGNTIYF
>TRBV4-1|-|-|TRBJ1-2
TGCGCCAGCAGCCAGGCTGAGGGGGGCGTTCGTGGCTACACCTTC
CASSQAEGGVRGYTF
>TRBV27|-|-|TRBJ2-7
TGTGCCAGCAGTTTACTCCCCACTAAAGGCGTATCCTACGAGCAGTACTTC
CASSLLPTKGVSYEQYF
>TRBV5-8|-|-|TRBJ2-3
TGTGCCAGCAGCTTAGGCCGTTCCGATACGCAGTATTTT
CASSLGRSDTQYF
>TRBV24-1|-|-|TRBJ1-2
TGTGCCACCAGTGATTATGACACCCGCTATGGCTACACCTTC
CATSDYDTRYGYTF
>TRBV28|-|-|TRBJ2-5
TGTGCCAGCAGTTCAATCGACCAAAAACTTCTTCTGGCACCACCCGGGAAGACCCAGTACTTC
CASSSIDQKLLLAPPGKTQYF
>TRBV9|TRBD1|-|TRBJ1-5
TGTGCCAGCAGCCTGGACAGGGGTGAAGGGCAGCCCCAGCATTTT
CASSLDRGEGQPQHF
>TRBV7-9|TRBD2|-|TRBJ2-7
TGTGCCAGCAGCTCCCCGGGACTAAAGGACGAGCAGTACTTC
CASSSPGLKDEQYF
>TRBV5-1|-|-|TRBJ1-4
TGCGCCAGTCGCTGGGCAACTAATGAAAAACTGTTTTTT
CASRWATNEKLFF
>TRBV19|TRBD2|-|TRBJ2-7
TGTGCCAGTAGTATCAGCCAGGGAGGGAGCTACGAGCAGTACTTC
CASSISQGGSYEQYF
>TRBV6-6|TRBD1|-|TRBJ2-7
TGTGCCAGCAGTTACCTGACAGGGGCCTACGAGCAGTACTTC
CASSYLTGAYEQYF
>TRBV10-3|-|-|TRBJ2-7
TGTGCCATCAGTGGGGGGCAAAGGGGCTACGAGCAGTACTTC
CAISGGQRGYEQYF
>TRBV5-1|TRBD1|-|TRBJ2-3
TGCGCCAGCAGCTCGGACAGGGTTAGCACAGATACGCAGTATTTT
CASSSDRVSTDTQYF
>TRBV19|TRBD1|-|TRBJ2-7
TGTGCCAGTGGGACAGGGTCCTACGAGCAGTACTTC
CASGTGSYEQYF
>TRBV6-1|-|-|TRBJ1-2
TGTGCCAGCAGTGAAATCGGGGGGAGAGTCGATGGCTACACCTTC
CASSEIGGRVDGYTF
>TRBV7-9|TRBD2|-|TRBJ2-2
TGTGCCAGCCTAGCCCGGGGACTAGCGGGGGGAACGAACACCGGGGAGCTGTTTTTT
CASLARGLAGGTNTGELFF
>TRBV5-6|-|-|TRBJ2-7
TGTGCCAGCAGCCCTCGCCCGCAGGGCAACCACGAGCAGTACTTC
CASSPRPQGNHEQYF
>TRBV2|-|-|TRBJ2-7
TGTGCCAGCAGTGGAGTCCCAGGGGCCTACGAGCAGTACTTC
CASSGVPGAYEQYF
>TRBV10-3|-|-|TRBJ2-1
TGTGCCATCAGGATGGACCACTACAATGAGCAGTTCTTC
CAIRMDHYNEQFF